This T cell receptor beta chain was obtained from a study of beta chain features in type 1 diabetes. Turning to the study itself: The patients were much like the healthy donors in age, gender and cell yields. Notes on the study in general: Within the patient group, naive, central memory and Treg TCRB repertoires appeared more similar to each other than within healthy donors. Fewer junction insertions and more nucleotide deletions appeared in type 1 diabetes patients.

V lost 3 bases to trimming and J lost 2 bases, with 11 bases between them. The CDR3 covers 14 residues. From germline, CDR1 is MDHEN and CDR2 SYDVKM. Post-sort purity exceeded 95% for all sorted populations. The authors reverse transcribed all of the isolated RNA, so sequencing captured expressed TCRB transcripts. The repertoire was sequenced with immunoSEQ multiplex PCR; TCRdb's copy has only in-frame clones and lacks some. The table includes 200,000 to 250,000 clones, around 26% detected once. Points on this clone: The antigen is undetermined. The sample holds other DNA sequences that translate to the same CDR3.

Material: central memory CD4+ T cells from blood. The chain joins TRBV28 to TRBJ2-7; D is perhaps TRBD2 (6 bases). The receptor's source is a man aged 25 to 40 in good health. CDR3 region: CASSLSGRAYEQYF. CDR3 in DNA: TGTGCCAGCAGTTTGTCCGGGAGAGCCTACGAGCAGTACTTC.